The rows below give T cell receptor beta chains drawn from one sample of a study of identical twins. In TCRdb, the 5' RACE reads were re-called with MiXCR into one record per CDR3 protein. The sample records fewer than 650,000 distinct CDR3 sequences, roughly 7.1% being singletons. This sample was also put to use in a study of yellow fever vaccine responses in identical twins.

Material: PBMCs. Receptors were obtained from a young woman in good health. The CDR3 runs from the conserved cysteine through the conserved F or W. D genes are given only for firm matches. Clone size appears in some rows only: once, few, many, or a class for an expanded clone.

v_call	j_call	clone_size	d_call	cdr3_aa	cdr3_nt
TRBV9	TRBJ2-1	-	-	CASSVTGPSYNEQFF	TGTGCCAGCAGCGTAACAGGGCCCTCCTACAATGAGCAGTTCTTC
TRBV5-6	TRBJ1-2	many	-	CASSHKNAFYYGYTF	TGTGCCAGCAGCCATAAAAACGCGTTCTACTATGGCTACACCTTC
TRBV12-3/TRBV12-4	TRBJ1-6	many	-	CASSFGSPQGGPLHF	TGTGCCAGCAGTTTTGGCTCCCCACAGGGAGGCCCCCTCCACTTT
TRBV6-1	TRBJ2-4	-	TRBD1	CASAGQGKNIQYF	TGTGCCAGCGCGGGACAGGGAAAAAACATTCAGTACTTC
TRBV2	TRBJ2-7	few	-	CASSPTAIGTEQYF	TGTGCCAGCAGTCCGACTGCAATAGGGACCGAGCAGTACTTC
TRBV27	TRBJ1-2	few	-	CASSFGGSGYGYTF	TGTGCCAGCAGTTTCGGGGGCAGCGGGTATGGCTACACCTTC
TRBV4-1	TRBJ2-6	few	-	CASSQDQIGTLAAGANVLTF	TGCGCCAGCAGCCAAGATCAGATAGGGACCTTAGCGGCTGGGGCCAACGTCCTGACTTTC
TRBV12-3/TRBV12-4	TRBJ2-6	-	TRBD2	CASSFELLAGATSGANVLTF	TGTGCCAGCAGTTTCGAATTACTAGCGGGGGCCACCTCTGGGGCCAACGTCCTGACTTTC
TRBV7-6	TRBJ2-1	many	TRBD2	CASSLGLGIGLAAVTYNEQFF	TGTGCCAGCAGCTTAGGGCTAGGTATCGGACTAGCGGCCGTAACCTACAATGAGCAGTTCTTC
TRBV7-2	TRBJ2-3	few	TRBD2	CASREAGPTDTQYF	TGTGCCAGCAGAGAAGCGGGACCCACAGATACGCAGTATTTT
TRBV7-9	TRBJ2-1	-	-	CASRQTGESNEQFF	TGTGCCAGCAGACAAACCGGGGAGAGCAATGAGCAGTTCTTC
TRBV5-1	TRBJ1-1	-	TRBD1	CASSWWTGVNTEAFF	TGCGCCAGCAGCTGGTGGACAGGGGTGAACACTGAAGCTTTCTTT
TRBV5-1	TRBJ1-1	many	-	CASSYLGVNTEAFF	TGCGCCAGCAGCTACCTTGGGGTGAACACTGAAGCTTTCTTT
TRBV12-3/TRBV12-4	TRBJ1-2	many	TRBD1	CASSPGQGIYGYTF	TGTGCCAGCAGTCCGGGACAGGGGATCTATGGCTACACCTTC
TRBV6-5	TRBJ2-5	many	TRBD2	CASSYTSGSVETQYF	TGTGCCAGCAGTTACACTAGCGGGAGTGTAGAGACCCAGTACTTC